This T cell receptor beta chain emerged from a study of cytomegalovirus exposure and HLA in healthy donors. Study results and caveats: It was assumed in the presence/absence analyses that sequencing depth was roughly uniform across donors. Analyzed later, most CMV-associated TCR beta chains appeared HLA-restricted. In a later analysis, at a false discovery rate of 0.05, approximately 15,000 TCR beta sequences matched HLA alleles.

The PCR was carried out with 60 Vbeta primers and 13 Jbeta primers. Sequenced by immunoSEQ multiplex PCR; TCRdb stores in-frame clones only, minus some. The data show 200,000 to 250,000 clones, approximately 82% seen once. As regards this clone: Its antigen is undetermined.

The CDR3 extends over 15 amino acids. Trimming took 2 bases from V and 1 from J, leaving 11 bases between them. Germline V gene sequence: CDR1 SEHNR, CDR2 FQNEAQ (reference sequence). Sequencing was performed on PBMCs. The clonotype was recovered from a woman aged 40-49 years in good health and CMV-seronegative. V usage is TRBV7-9 and J usage is TRBJ1-1; D might be TRBD1 (5 bases). For the CDR3, the DNA is TGTGCCAGCAGCTTACCTGGACACTCGAACACTGAAGCTTTCTTT. Translated, it gives CASSLPGHSNTEAFF.